Shown below are 4 T cell receptor beta chains from a single sample sequenced in a study of blood T cells in healthy people across ages. Together with a sample-barcoded 5' primer, a J-beta primer mix was included in a second PCR lasting about 7 to 12 cycles. TCRdb re-analysed the 5' RACE reads in MiXCR, keeping a single row per CDR3 protein. The sample consists of around 800,000 distinct CDR3 sequences, roughly 25% of them appearing once. This sample was shared with a second study, whose subject was T cells of mothers and their children.

What was sequenced was blood. These receptor sequences come from a boy aged 5-17 years in good health.

V gene TRBV28 combines with J gene TRBJ2-5; TRBD1 might be the D (5 bases). The J call could be wrong; TRBJ2-1 is a better fit for the DNA end. This CDR3 spans 15 amino acids. Germline loops: CDR1 MDHEN, CDR2 SYDVKM. The CDR3 DNA follows: TGTGCCAGCAGTTTATTGGCCAGGGTCGGAAATGAGCAGTTCTTC. Translation gives CASSLLARVGNEQFF.

The chain joins TRBV6-5 to TRBJ1-6; 7 bases align to TRBD1. The CDR3 runs to 16 residues. V lost 0 bases and J lost 4; bases outside the gene matches: 3. Germline-derived CDR1 and CDR2 are MNHEY and SVGAGI. CDR3 residues: CASSYSGRGYNSPLHF. DNA of the CDR3: TGTGCCAGCAGTTACTCCGGCAGGGGGTATAATTCACCCCTCCACTTT.

As for this clonotype: The junction and the germline gene differ at one end; a read error may be behind it. The chain is built from TRBV7-7 and TRBJ2-5, with TRBD1 identical over 10 bases. The closer fit of TRBJ2-7 to the DNA end suggests the J call may be wrong. Germline CDR1 is SSHAT and CDR2 is FNYEAQ (reference sequence). The length of the CDR3 is 15 residues. CDR3 region: CASSLGTGDSYEQYF. CDR3 sequence (DNA): TGTGCTAGCAGCTTAGGGACAGGGGACTCCTACGAGCAGTACTTC.

The genes are TRBV28 and TRBJ1-2; possible D gene TRBD1, 6 bases. Trimming removed 0 bases from V and 6 bases from J, with 11 bases in between. Germline V gives CDR1 MDHEN, CDR2 SYDVKM. The CDR3 extends over 14 amino acids. The chain's CDR3 is CASSLWGGQNGYTF. The CDR3 nucleotides are TGTGCCAGCAGTTTATGGGGGGGGCAGAATGGCTACACCTTC.